The next 18 T cell receptor gamma chains were all read from a single sample in a study of Vδ1+ human thymocytes. The study's findings and limits: In the thymus, TRG and TRD repertoires looked highly polyclonal with Gaussian CDR3 lengths.

Extracted RNA was reverse transcribed into cDNA. CDR3 amplicons came from multiplex PCR with pooled V-gene forward and constant-region reverse primers. TCRdb re-called clones from the multiplex PCR reads using CATT. The repertoire consists of roughly 9,300 gamma-chain clones, with 45% to 65% occurring once and the leading ten covering about 1.5%. No cognate antigen is known for these TCRs. Sequencing used Vdelta1+ gamma-delta thymocytes from the thymus. Subset indicated: FACS-sorted CD3+ TCRalphabeta- TCRVdelta1+ TCRVdelta2- thymocytes. These receptors all come from a girl under three years old who had congenital heart surgery.

The gene calls are TRGV3 and TRGJ1 or TRGJ2. Assignment of the J gene here rests on matching the DNA to germline, because TCRdb gives none. Per germline, CDR1 VTNTFY and CDR2 YDVSTARD (reference sequence). The V and J ends lost 0 bases and 11 bases, in that order; junction bases with no gene match: 4. The CDR3 consists of 11 residues. The CDR3 reads CATWDRRQKLF. CDR3 sequence (DNA): TGTGCCACCTGGGACAGGCGTCAGAAACTCTTT.

This chain joins TRGV3 and TRGJ1 or TRGJ2. No J gene was available from TCRdb, and it was assigned here by a germline match of the DNA. In germline, CDR1 is VTNTFY, CDR2 YDVSTARD (reference sequence). The CDR3 consists of 15 residues. Losses at the gene ends were 3 bases for V and 6 bases for J; bases not matched to a gene: 14. CDR3 nucleotides: TGTGCCACCTGGGACGGACCCCCCCCCGTTTATAAGAAACTCTTT. Translated, it gives CATWDGPPPVYKKLF.

V is TRGV8 and J is TRGJP2. Assignment of the J gene here rests on matching the DNA to germline, because TCRdb gives none. The V gene's germline CDR1 is VENAVY and CDR2 YDSYNSRV. Unmatched junction bases numbered 12, after V lost 3 bases and J lost 5 bases. This CDR3 is built from 16 residues. The CDR3, as DNA: TGTGCCACCTGGGATTGGATAGAGAAGAGTGATTGGATCAAGACGTTT. As protein: CATWDWIEKSDWIKTF.

Here the V gene is TRGV9, but the J gene went uncalled. The CDR3 covers 17 residues. Germline V gene sequence: CDR1 GITISATS, CDR2 ISYDGTV (reference sequence). This CDR3 is CALWEVHEELGKKIRVF. The CDR3 nucleotides read TGTGCCTTGTGGGAGGTGCACGAAGAGTTGGGCAAAAAAATCAGGGTATTT.

The V segment is TRGV9, and no J call was made. In germline, CDR1 is GITISATS, CDR2 ISYDGTV (reference sequence). This CDR3 has 12 amino acids. CDR3 in amino acids: CALWVNYYKKLF. CDR3 nucleotide sequence: TGTGCCTTGTGGGTGAATTATTATAAGAAGCTCTTT.

With the J gene uncalled, the V gene is TRGV2. The germline gives CDR1 EGSNGY, CDR2 YDSYNSKV. This CDR3 contains 16 residues. For the CDR3, the DNA is TGTGCCACCTGGGACAGGCCCGAAGGGGGTGGACCAACTAAACTCTTT. Translating gives CATWDRPEGGGPTKLF.

This chain joins TRGV2 and TRGJ1 or TRGJ2. After removal of 0 bases from V and 5 bases from J, the junction contained 4 bases not matched to a gene. The V gene's germline CDR1 is EGSNGY and CDR2 YDSYNSKV. The CDR3 extends over 13 amino acids. Written as DNA, the CDR3 is TGTGCCACCTGGGACGGGGGAGATTATAAGAAACTCTTT. Its protein is CATWDGGDYKKLF.

V and J are TRGV8 and TRGJ1 or TRGJ2. Assignment of the J gene here rests on matching the DNA to germline, because TCRdb gives none. Germline trimming cut 3 bases from V and 10 bases from J; bases unmatched to any gene: 9. The CDR3 is made up of 12 amino acids. The germline V gene has CDR1 VENAVY and CDR2 YDSYNSRV. The CDR3 nucleotides are TGTGCCACCTGGGATGTTCCCCAAAAGAAACTCTTT. This translates into CATWDVPQKKLF.

With respect to this clone: The same CDR3 is also encoded by other DNA sequences in this sample. The chain combines TRGV8 with TRGJ1 or TRGJ2. TCRdb does not report a J gene; here it was assigned by matching the DNA to germline references. Germline CDR1 is VENAVY and CDR2 is YDSYNSRV. The length of the CDR3 is 12 residues. The ends lost 1 base at V and 7 bases at J; junction bases unmatched: 4. The CDR3 DNA is TGTGCCACCTGGGATAGTTCCTATAAGAAACTCTTT. It yields the protein CATWDSSYKKLF.

This clone was recorded once. The rearrangement uses TRGV5 and TRGJ1 or TRGJ2. The J gene was missing in TCRdb and was found by matching the end of the DNA to germline. The CDR3 has 11 residues. Germline assignment: CDR1 VINAFY and CDR2 YDVSNSKD. The junction had 8 bases not matched to a gene; V was cut back by 3 bases and J by 12 bases. CDR3 residues: CATWDAGRKLF. Written as DNA, the CDR3 is TGTGCCACCTGGGACGCCGGCCGGAAACTCTTT.

With respect to this clone: Other DNA sequences in the same sample also yield this CDR3. The chain joins TRGV5 to TRGJ1 or TRGJ2. TCRdb offers no J gene call, so here the DNA was matched to germline to obtain one. Losses at the gene ends were 0 bases for V and 3 bases for J; bases not matched to a gene: 5. The CDR3 is 14 residues long. Germline CDR1 VINAFY, CDR2 YDVSNSKD. The CDR3 sequence: CATWDRRAYYKKLF. CDR3 DNA: TGTGCCACCTGGGACAGGCGAGCTTATTATAAGAAACTCTTT.

The chain is built from TRGV2 and TRGJ1 or TRGJ2. The J gene is not listed in TCRdb, so it was assigned here from a DNA match to germline. This CDR3 has 17 residues. V gave up 0 bases and J gave up 6 bases; unmatched junction bases: 17. The germline gives CDR1 EGSNGY, CDR2 YDSYNSKV. The CDR3 DNA sequence: TGTGCCACCTGGGACGGGCGGGCTGAAGGCCGGGCTTATAAGAAACTCTTT. Its protein is CATWDGRAEGRAYKKLF.

The J gene is TRGJ1 or TRGJ2, the V gene TRGV4. No J gene is reported in TCRdb; it was inferred here by comparing the DNA with germline. This CDR3 comprises 14 residues. Germline CDR1 is EGSTGY and CDR2 is YDSYTSSV. The trim removed 5 bases at V and 2 bases at J, leaving 9 bases unmatched. The CDR3: CATWAWGHYYKKLF. In DNA, the CDR3 is TGTGCCACCTGGGCCTGGGGTCATTATTATAAGAAACTCTTT.

V gene TRGV9 combines with J gene TRGJ1 or TRGJ2. The J gene was missing in TCRdb and was found by matching the end of the DNA to germline. Germline V gene data show CDR1 as GITISATS and CDR2 as ISYDGTV (reference sequence). The CDR3 runs to 16 residues. The trim removed 0 bases at V and 3 bases at J, leaving 11 bases unmatched. The CDR3 region has the DNA TGTGCCTTGTGGGAGGTGCAATCGCCTACTTATTATAAGAAACTCTTT. It is translated as CALWEVQSPTYYKKLF.

V and J are TRGV2 and TRGJP1. Germline CDR1 and CDR2: EGSNGY and YDSYNSKV. The CDR3 sequence is 14 residues long. Losses at the gene ends were 0 bases for V and 6 bases for J; bases not matched to a gene: 4. The CDR3 DNA is TGTGCCACCTGGGACGGGCCGTCTGGTTGGTTCAAGATATTT. Translated, it gives CATWDGPSGWFKIF.

About this clone: An end of the junction differs from the germline gene, which may be a read error. This chain connects TRGV3 to TRGJP2. TCRdb does not report a J gene; here it was assigned by matching the DNA to germline references. The V gene's germline CDR1 is VTNTFY and CDR2 YDVSTARD (reference sequence). The CDR3 has 17 amino acids. In nucleotides, the CDR3 is TGTGCCGCCTGGGACAGGCGCAAATATAGTAGTGATTGGATCAAGACGTTT. It is translated as CAAWDRRKYSSDWIKTF.

The chain couples TRGV5 to TRGJ1 or TRGJ2. The J gene was missing in TCRdb and was found by matching the end of the DNA to germline. Germline trimming cut 1 base from V and 3 bases from J; bases unmatched to any gene: 6. The CDR3 contains 14 residues. CDR1 is VINAFY and CDR2 is YDVSNSKD in the germline V gene. In DNA form, the CDR3 reads TGTGCCACCTGGGACAGACCACGTTATTATAAGAAACTCTTT. This gives the protein CATWDRPRYYKKLF.

This clone was found a few times. This sample also contains other DNA sequences that code for the same CDR3. This chain uses TRGV9 with TRGJ1 or TRGJ2. The J gene, missing from TCRdb, was assigned here through DNA to germline matching. There are 13 residues in the CDR3. Losses at the gene ends were 1 base for V and 4 bases for J; bases not matched to a gene: 4. Germline V lookup: CDR1 GITISATS, CDR2 ISYDGTV (reference sequence). Written as DNA, the CDR3 is TGTGCCTTGTGGGAGGTTCCATATTATAAGAAACTCTTT. Protein sequence: CALWEVPYYKKLF.